The next 6 T cell receptor beta chains were all read from a single sample in a study of T cells in Graves' hyperthyroidism and ophthalmopathy (dated by TCRdb to 2018 to 2020). The library was obtained by multiplex PCR. Sequencing instrument: Illumina HiSeq 2000. The TCR beta CDR3 regions were amplified from the RNA transcripts. For the first round of RT-PCR on the TCR CDR3, the HTBI primer set was used together with the Qiagen OneStep RT-PCR kit. TCRdb passed the public sequencing reads through fastp at Q25 and MiXCR, retaining productive beta sequences. Every CDR3 protein is listed once, alongside the most common genes and DNA of its rows. The table for this sample lists under 250,000 distinct CDR3 sequences; approximately 25% of them were counted only once. The biggest ten clones account for 35% to 40% of the sample. Sequenced input: blood. Receptor source: a woman aged 40 to 55 with Graves' ophthalmopathy.

This clonotype was detected ten times or more. J is TRBJ1-2 and V is TRBV13, with D tentatively TRBD1 (6 bases). CDR3 size: 16 residues. V was pared by 5 bases and J by 2 bases, with 18 bases between. The germline gives CDR1 PRHDT, CDR2 FYEKMQ (reference sequence). The CDR3 protein is CASSIRTTGPNYGYTF. CDR3 in DNA: TGTGCCAGCAGCATTAGAACGACAGGCCCCAACTATGGCTACACCTTC.

This clonotype was picked up many times. V and J are TRBV4-2 and TRBJ2-2; no definite D call. The CDR3 is 16 residues long. Trimming removed 5 bases at V and 8 bases at J, with 21 bases between. Germline-derived CDR1 and CDR2 are LGHNA and YNFKEQ. Here the CDR3 reads CASSAGPQILQGELFF. The DNA for the CDR3 is TGTGCCAGCAGCGCAGGCCCCCAAATTCTTCAGGGGGAGCTGTTTTTT.

The rearrangement uses TRBV20-1 and TRBJ1-2; TRBD1 aligns across 11 bases. This CDR3 has 13 amino acids. Germline CDR1 is DFQATT and CDR2 is SNEGSKA (reference sequence). The junction had 10 bases not matched to a gene; V was cut back by 7 bases and J by 9 bases. CDR3 in amino acids: CSVWRTGGSSYTF. The CDR3 DNA reads as TGCAGTGTATGGAGGACAGGGGGCTCTAGCTACACCTTC.

The table lists this clonotype with many counts. The V gene is TRBV28, the J gene TRBJ2-7; D remains unclear. V was cut by 4 bases and J by 2 bases, with 6 bases left in between. The CDR3 runs to 12 residues. From germline, CDR1 is MDHEN and CDR2 SYDVKM. This chain's CDR3 is CASSSVAYEQYF. CDR3 DNA sequence: TGTGCCAGCAGTTCCGTTGCCTACGAGCAGTACTTC.

This clonotype was detected many times. The chain uses TRBV4-1 and TRBJ2-6, with 12 bases identical to TRBD2. Per germline, CDR1 MGHRA and CDR2 YSYEKL. This CDR3 is 19 amino acids long. J lost 2 bases, V lost 2 bases, and 7 bases had no gene match. CDR3 in DNA: TGCGCCAGCAGCCAAACGACTAGCGGGAGCTCCCCTGGGGCCAACGTCCTGACTTTC. Translated, it gives CASSQTTSGSSPGANVLTF.

The V call is TRBV2, the J call TRBJ1-6; D gene uncertain. Germline CDR1 is SNHLY and CDR2 is FYNNEI. The V and J ends lost 7 bases and 5 bases respectively, with 9 bases between them. This CDR3 spans 13 amino acids. The CDR3 coding sequence is TGTGCCAGCACTATAATAGATAATTCACCCCTCCACTTT. As protein: CASTIIDNSPLHF.